This T cell receptor (beta chain) was sequenced in a study of cytomegalovirus exposure and HLA in healthy donors. General study results and limits: In a later analysis, V- and J-gene trimming of beta chains associated with a DCLRE1C missense variant, replicated independently. In an earlier analysis, productive rearrangement rates for most beta V segments clustered near 87% or 30%.

Trimming removed 3 bases from V and 7 bases from J; junction bases left unmatched: 7. The V gene's germline CDR1 is GTSNPN and CDR2 SVGIG (reference sequence). The CDR3 covers 15 residues. In the case of this clone: Its specificity is unknown.

This PCR relied on a set of 60 Vbeta primers and 13 Jbeta primers. Profiled with immunoSEQ multiplex PCR; TCRdb holds only in-frame clones, not every one. The table includes roughly 130,000 clones, roughly four fifths detected once. This chain joins TRBV30 and TRBJ2-1; TRBD2 agrees at 12 bases. Sequencing was done on a sample of PBMCs. The clonotype was recovered from a boy aged 2 to 10 in good health and CMV-seronegative. CDR3 region: CAWRRTSGIMNEQFF. The DNA of the CDR3 is TGTGCCTGGAGACGGACTAGCGGGATTATGAATGAGCAGTTCTTC.